This TCR beta chain was retrieved from a study of long-term antiretroviral therapy in people with HIV. The wider study: When the earliest samples were collected, ART was typically delayed until CD4 counts fell.

This CDR3 has 15 amino acids. J gave up 2 bases and V 6 bases, and 9 bases lay outside the gene matches. The V gene's germline CDR1 is MNHEY and CDR2 SVGAGI. Sequencing used immunoSEQ v3.0 at survey level. The protocol was immunoSEQ multiplex PCR, while the TCRdb copy is restricted to in-frame clones and leaves out a portion. The sample lists about 24,000 clones, roughly 96% occurring once. Sample: unsorted PBMCs, taken roughly 5.1 years after starting antiretroviral therapy. This sequence joins TRBV6-5 and TRBJ2-7; 8 nucleotides line up with TRBD2. The TCR sequence derives from a woman aged 45-65 years with HIV. CDR3 protein: CASSRSGTLAYEQYF. CDR3 sequence (DNA): TGTGCCAGCAGCCGTAGCGGGACCCTTGCCTACGAGCAGTACTTC.